This T cell receptor (beta chain) stems from a study of cytomegalovirus exposure and HLA in healthy donors (dated by TCRdb to 2015 to 2018). In the study overall: An earlier analysis of roughly 610 of the donors reported about 300 Gb of sequence data and around 120 million unique TCR beta sequences obtained from about 179 million T cells. About 300 gigabases of sequencing data and tens of millions of unique TCR sequences were included in an early release covering 500 to 750 HLA-typed donors. The genetic ancestry cluster associated with self-reported Caucasian donors included over 65% of the roughly 400 genotyped donors. The study aimed to test whether cataloging public T cell receptors could reveal signatures of past pathogen exposure. The study profiled the T cell repertoires of about 640 subjects by immunosequencing and related them to cytomegalovirus serostatus. Besides the first cohort of around 700 subjects, a separate validation cohort made up of around 120 different subjects was used. High-throughput TCR immunosequencing, statistical association of individual TCRs with disease status, and machine learning were combined to predict cytomegalovirus infection status. A later analysis re-analyzed previously published TCR beta repertoires from approximately 670 donors and added high-resolution HLA genotyping to study TCR occurrence patterns. In the later analysis, no new phenotypic data were used to find candidate immune exposures; instead, reliance was placed on TCR beta sequences and their occurrence across donors. An earlier analysis of around 640 of the donors used high-throughput TCR beta sequencing to judge whether each TCR beta V gene segment behaved as functional or pseudogenic. Donor age, sex, ethnicity and CMV serostatus were collected together with the repertoire data. A later genetic analysis used genome-wide SNP genotypes for 398 of the 666 donors, treating that subset as a discovery cohort. Every discovery cohort repertoire had been produced on one sequencing platform. Both class I and class II loci were covered by HLA typing, at four-digit resolution. The number of donors typed differed by locus, with about 629-630 for A, B, C, DRB1 and DQB1, around 500 for DQA1, 606 for DPA1, and 450 to 480 for DPB1. Several DR-DQ haplotypes were handled as single units for association and clustering because linkage in the cohort was strong. Among some 400 genotyped donors of the cohort, an average of roughly 230,000 unique TCR beta nucleotide sequences was sequenced per donor, of which approximately 18% were non-productive. Beyond this particular receptor, the publication reports: An association between a missense DCLRE1C variant and V-gene and J-gene trimming of TCR beta chains was found in a later genetic analysis and replicated in an independent cohort. Because HLA typing was unavailable for some donors at each locus, only the typed subset was used in association tests. Linkage disequilibrium might explain the correlated functional status among segregating V segments, but an unknown experimental factor could not be excluded. A cluster of highly shared sequence variants was judged likely to represent a technical artifact of the sequencing pipeline. In a later genetic analysis, fewer N-insertions in productive TCRs were reported among donors in an Asian-associated ancestry cluster than the approximately 710-donor mean. A later analysis found that TCR association rates varied across HLA loci, with DRB1 alleles showing the most associated TCRs and HLA-C alleles the fewest. A later analysis associated about 17,000 TCR beta sequences with specific HLA alleles at a false discovery rate of 0.05. Some IMGT-functional V segments, including TRBV6-2 and TRBV6-3, could not be distinguished by the 87-base-pair reads and were therefore excluded. In a later analysis, HLA-associated TCR beta chains were found to be more clonally expanded and to have lower generation probabilities than equally common non-associated chains. Most CMV-associated TCR beta chains appeared to be HLA-restricted in a later analysis, and the HLA associations seemed to be driven largely by CMV exposure. A few of the identified cytomegalovirus-associated TCR beta chains were confirmed in vitro to be specific for cytomegalovirus antigens. Several of the top co-occurrence clusters appeared to be linked to parvovirus B19, influenza, CMV and Epstein-Barr virus, according to a later analysis. The only immune exposure information available for the cohort was CMV serostatus. A further reported finding was that TCR beta sequences accurately predicted the HLA-A and HLA-B alleles for most subjects in the first cohort. While some public TCRs were present in many individuals, most TCR sequences turned up only very rarely across donors. In this cohort, only TCR beta chains were sequenced, and detectable features were limited by the absence of alpha or paired-chain data. When HLA alleles, especially DR and DQ, strongly co-occurred, attributing TCR associations to individual alleles was difficult. It was suggested by the authors that the approach could potentially be generalized to other disease states and immunological phenotypes. Cytomegalovirus status was reported to be diagnosed by the classifier with high specificity and sensitivity in both the original and validation cohorts. Presence/absence analyses assumed roughly uniform sequencing depth across donors, an assumption that may not hold. The earlier analysis of a few hundred of the donors excluded seventeen rarely observed V segments, including chromosome 9 orphons, because counts were too low. In an earlier analysis of about 540 of the donors, most TCR beta V segments were observed in productive rearrangements about 90% or about 30% of the time, broadly matching IMGT annotations. In the study, around 160 TCR beta chains were listed as associated with cytomegalovirus.

In the case of this clone: What this receptor recognizes is not known. There are no base qualities to consult, and no much larger clone falls within one base.

The cohort consisted of fewer than 700 healthy bone marrow donors. At the time of sampling, all cohort members were nominally healthy, though unrecorded immune exposures were likely present. The donor was CMV seropositive and belonged to the group of more than 250 seropositive cohort members. A peripheral blood sample was provided by each donor, and peripheral blood mononuclear cells were used for TCR beta sequencing. The Qiagen DNeasy Blood Extraction Kit was used to extract genomic DNA from the blood cell samples. The CDR3, from cysteine to phenylalanine, totals 16 residues. Only CDR3 DNA remains: 48 bases, in frame from the first base. The germline V end is reduced by 3 bases and the J end by 0 bases; junction bases left unmatched: 4. The germline V gene encodes CDR1 SNHLY and CDR2 FYNNEI. The library was prepared using the immunoSEQ multiplex PCR assay. The multiplex PCR relied on a mix of 60 forward primers for TCR Vbeta segments and 13 reverse primers for TCR Jbeta segments. The CDR3 region of rearranged TCR beta genes was amplified from genomic DNA by a multiplex PCR assay. Amplified TCR beta libraries were sequenced as 87-base-pair reads on the Illumina HiSeq System. The source study handled its data this way. A later analysis counted about 80 million unique TCR beta chains across the roughly 700 repertoires, and roughly 11 million of these chains were shared by at least two donors. A nearest-neighbor algorithm error-corrected the raw reads and collapsed the reads into unique sequences, merging closely related sequences to remove PCR and sequencing errors. CDR3 sequences were aligned to IMGT reference sequences to assign V, D and J gene segments. For a sequence to be retained, a match of at least six nucleotides to both a V gene segment and a J gene segment was required. Rearrangements were classified as productive when the CDR3 lacked stop codons and remained in frame with V and J, and all other rearrangements were classified as non-productive. CDR3 was defined by IMGT convention, running from the second conserved V-encoded cysteine to the conserved J-encoded phenylalanine. In an earlier analysis of around 540 of the donors, sequences lacking an unambiguous match to a single V gene segment were excluded. In an earlier analysis of more than 500 of the donors, a V segment was called functional when productive rearrangements were above 56.7%, and segregating when the standard deviation between donors exceeded 5%. A statistical classification framework was built for diagnosing cytomegalovirus status from the catalog of TCR beta chain sequences. In a later analysis, V and J genes were assigned by comparing TCR nucleotide sequences against IMGT/GENE-DB human TR gene sequences. In a later analysis, CDR3 sequences and most-parsimonious VDJ recombination scenarios were assigned using the TCRdist pipeline. In a later analysis, each TCR beta chain was defined by its CDR3 amino acid sequence together with its V-gene family, and reads lacking a unique V-gene family were excluded. As a way to deal with suspected cross-contamination and a sequencing artifact, a later analysis dropped over 550 nucleotide sequences that were highly shared and had low generation probability. In a later analysis, a clonal expansion index was calculated for each public chain from normalized within-repertoire ranks of inferred template counts. In a later analysis, generation probabilities were computed with a VDJ recombination model fitted to out-of-frame rearrangements, and the resulting probabilities were checked against IGoR. In a later analysis, TCR-TCR, TCR-HLA and TCR-CMV co-occurrence was scored with hypergeometric tests, and a repertoire-size bias correction was applied to TCR pairs. To estimate false discovery rates, a later analysis permuted the HLA or CMV assignments 20 times. In a later analysis, co-occurring TCRs were grouped using DBSCAN, and TCRdist sequence similarity was added for clustering within HLA-allele-positive subsets. Co-occurrence clustering excluded repertoires with fewer than 30,000 or more than 120,000 public chains, plus five with anomalous nucleotide sharing. This immuneACCESS table, as held by TCRdb, lists in-frame sequences with V and J called but not all clones. Of the missing ones, under half trace to an unresolved V gene in checked studies; the others have no known cause. The DNA was the basis for D and trimming; V, J and clone size are from that table. Here the sample has over 250,000 clones; 80% to 90% occur a single time. Around 4.2% of the sample rests with the top ten.

The chain is assembled from TRBV2 and TRBJ2-3; 9 bases in the middle match TRBD2. The sequenced material came from PBMCs. This receptor was taken from a man in his forties in good health and CMV-seropositive. The CDR3 sequence is CASSDRTSVSTDTQYF. The DNA is TGTGCCAGCAGTGATCGGACTAGCGTTAGCACAGATACGCAGTATTTT.